The present entry profiles one T cell receptor (beta chain) with its context. What it binds is unknown. Produced via immunoSEQ multiplex PCR; TCRdb's table is partial and in-frame only. This table has about 250,000 clones, 87% appearing once. Documented treatment: about 20 received Ad26.COV2.S at low or high dose, single or two shots; 5 received placebo; per-sample allocation not given. After the first vaccine or placebo injection, samples were drawn on day 63. The data stem from a study of Ad26.COV2.S vaccination and SARS-CoV-2 variants. Study-wide results and caveats: Vaccine recipients surpassed placebo recipients in spike-specific TCR breadth.

The CDR3 runs to 14 residues. The germline CDR1 and CDR2 sequences are SGHTA and FQGNSA. V trimming: 4 bases; J trimming: 5 bases; junction bases outside the gene matches: 6. The gene calls are TRBV7-2 and TRBJ1-1; 8 bases align to TRBD1. The sequenced sample was peripheral blood, obtained in a trial of Ad26.COV2.S vaccine versus placebo. The sequence derives from a person between 18 and 65 years old who received the Ad26.COV2.S COVID-19 vaccine or a placebo. For the CDR3, the DNA is TGTGCCAGCAGCTCCCAGGGGGCTGATACTGAAGCTTTCTTT. Protein: CASSSQGADTEAFF.